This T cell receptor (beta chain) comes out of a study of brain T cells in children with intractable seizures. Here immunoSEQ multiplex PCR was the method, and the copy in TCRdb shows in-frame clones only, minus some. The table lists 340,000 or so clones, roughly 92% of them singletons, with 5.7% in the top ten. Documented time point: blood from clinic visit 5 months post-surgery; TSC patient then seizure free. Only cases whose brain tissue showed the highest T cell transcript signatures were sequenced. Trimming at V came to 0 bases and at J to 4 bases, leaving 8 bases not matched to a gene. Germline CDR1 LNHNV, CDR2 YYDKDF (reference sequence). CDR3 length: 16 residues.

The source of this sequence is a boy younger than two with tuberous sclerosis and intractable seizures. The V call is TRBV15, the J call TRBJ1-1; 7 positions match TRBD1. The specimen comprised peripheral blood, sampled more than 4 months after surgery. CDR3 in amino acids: CATSREGDRVSTEAFF. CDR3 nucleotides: TGTGCCACCAGCAGAGAAGGGGACAGAGTTTCCACTGAAGCTTTCTTT.